These 14 T cell receptor beta chains were all obtained from the same sample, sequenced in a study of blood T cell repertoires in COVID-19. Method: immunoSEQ multiplex PCR; TCRdb's copy keeps in-frame clones and lacks some. The top ten hold approximately 12% of the sample, which has approximately 170,000 clones, more than 80% seen once. Specimen: PBMCs or T cells enriched from blood (not recorded which). The origin of the receptors is a man aged 50 to 60 who had recovered from COVID-19.

The chain has TRBV24-1 and TRBJ2-5, with D possibly being TRBD1 (5 bases). Trimming removed 9 bases from V and 1 base from J, with 17 bases in between. Germline V lookup: CDR1 KGHDR, CDR2 SFDVKD. This CDR3 region has 15 residues. CDR3 DNA: TGTGCCACCTCAGCCGGACACTCTTCCCAAGAGACCCAGTACTTC. Its translation: CATSAGHSSQETQYF.

CDR3 nucleotide sequence: TGTGCCAGCAGCGGGCGGGACAGGAGACTCTCCTACAATGAGCAGTTCTTC. Its protein product is CASSGRDRRLSYNEQFF. The genes are TRBV9 and TRBJ2-1; TRBD1 matches 8 bases. V lost 3 bases to trimming and J lost 0 bases; unmatched junction nucleotides: 8. CDR3 length: 17 residues. CDR1 is SGDLS and CDR2 is YYNGEE in the germline V gene.

The V and J genes are TRBV6-1 and TRBJ2-7, with a possible D match to TRBD2 (6 bases). V was shortened by 0 bases and J by 0 bases, with 15 bases between the two germline ends. The CDR3 is 17 amino acids. Germline V lookup: CDR1 MNHNS, CDR2 SASEGT. The CDR3 bases are TGTGCCAGCAGTGAAGCACGGGGGTTTCCTAGCTCCTACGAGCAGTACTTC. Translated, it gives CASSEARGFPSSYEQYF.

The chain uses TRBV3-1 (or the pseudogene TRBV3-2) and TRBJ1-2; TRBD1 might be the D (5 bases). The germline V gene encodes CDR1 LGHDT and CDR2 YNNKEL (reference sequence). The CDR3 is 16 amino acids. Trimming pared 5 bases from V and 3 bases from J, leaving 19 bases between. For the CDR3, the DNA is TGTGCCAGCAGCTTAGAAGGAAGCACAGGCCACTATGGCTACACCTTC. It codes for CASSLEGSTGHYGYTF.

The chain joins TRBV5-4 to TRBJ1-1, with a tentative D call TRBD1 (6 bases). V dropped 1 base and J dropped 3 bases, with 10 bases sitting between them. The CDR3 is 14 residues long. Germline V gene sequence: CDR1 SGHNT, CDR2 YYREEE (reference sequence). DNA of the CDR3: TGTGCCAGCAGCTTGCTGTCAGGGGACACTGAAGCTTTCTTT. This sequence encodes CASSLLSGDTEAFF.

This chain connects TRBV11-2 to TRBJ1-1; 8 bases map to TRBD1. The CDR3 totals 16 residues. V was clipped by 2 bases and J by 0 bases; unmatched bases: 5. Per the germline V gene, CDR1 is SGHAT and CDR2 is FQNNGV. This CDR3 reads CASSLWQGAMNTEAFF. As DNA, the CDR3 is TGTGCCAGCAGCTTATGGCAGGGGGCGATGAACACTGAAGCTTTCTTT.

V is TRBV10-3 and J is TRBJ1-2, with 7 bases fitting TRBD1. The germline CDR1 and CDR2 sequences are ENHRY and SYGVKD. The CDR3 is made up of 16 amino acids. The V and J ends lost 0 bases and 2 bases, in that order; junction bases with no gene match: 6. In nucleotides, the CDR3 is TGTGCCATCAGTGAGTCGAGACAGGGAGGAAACTATGGCTACACCTTC. Its protein product is CAISESRQGGNYGYTF.

The chain carries TRBV23-1 and TRBJ2-7; D possibly corresponds to TRBD1 (6 bases). TRBV23-1 is marked as an open reading frame, function uncertain. The CDR3 is made up of 15 amino acids. V lost 3 bases, J lost 2 bases, and 14 bases lay in between. The CDR3: CASSHVQGRAYEQYF. CDR3 DNA sequence: TGCGCCAGCAGTCACGTACAGGGACGGGCCTACGAGCAGTACTTC.

The J gene is TRBJ2-1, the V gene TRBV19; no firm D call. The CDR3 contains 14 residues. V was shortened by 2 bases and J by 4 bases, with 9 bases between the two germline ends. Germline V lookup: CDR1 LNHDA, CDR2 SQIVND (reference sequence). This CDR3 is CASSISQDYNEQFF. The CDR3 region has the DNA TGTGCCAGTAGTATATCGCAGGATTACAATGAGCAGTTCTTC.

The sample holds one count of this clone. The CDR3 loop reads CSAPILVGYTF. CDR3 bases: TGCAGTGCCCCTATTCTTGTTGGCTACACCTTC. This chain links TRBV20-1 with TRBJ1-2; the D is unclear. The CDR3 has 11 amino acids. The V gene lost 6 bases and the J gene lost 7 bases, with 12 bases spanning the gap. Germline CDR1 and CDR2: DFQATT and SNEGSKA (reference sequence).

This clone occurred a few times. V is TRBV5-1 and J is TRBJ1-6, with 7 positions matching TRBD1. This CDR3 has 16 amino acids. With 0 bases clipped from V and 9 bases from J, the junction kept 9 bases outside the gene matches. Germline V gives CDR1 SGHRS, CDR2 YFSETQ. CDR3 nucleotide sequence: TGCGCCAGCAGCTTGGAGGCGGGTCAGGGGGGTTCACCCCTCCACTTT. Its protein is CASSLEAGQGGSPLHF.

The chain joins TRBV14 to TRBJ2-1, with D hard to call. Germline lookup yields CDR1 SGHDN and CDR2 FVKESK. Trimming pared 1 base from V and 4 bases from J, leaving 11 bases between. The length of the CDR3 is 15 residues. CDR3 protein: CASSQGQNWYNEQFF. The DNA of the CDR3 is TGTGCCAGCAGCCAAGGTCAAAACTGGTACAATGAGCAGTTCTTC.

The V gene is TRBV7-2, the J gene TRBJ2-1, with D possibly TRBD2 on 5 matching bases. CDR3 size: 12 residues. Trimming cost V 8 bases and J 0 bases, with 5 bases left between them. CDR1 and CDR2 from the germline V gene are SGHTA and FQGNSA. CDR3 DNA sequence: TGTGCCAGCCGGGACTCCTACAATGAGCAGTTCTTC. Translated, it gives CASRDSYNEQFF.

This chain links TRBV9 with TRBJ1-6; tentative D call: TRBD1 (6 bases). This CDR3 spans 14 amino acids. V was cut by 9 bases and J by 8 bases, with 18 bases left in between. Germline CDR1 SGDLS, CDR2 YYNGEE. The CDR3 DNA is TGTGCCATGCGGTCACAGGGTCACGATTCACCCCTCCACTTT. Residues: CAMRSQGHDSPLHF.